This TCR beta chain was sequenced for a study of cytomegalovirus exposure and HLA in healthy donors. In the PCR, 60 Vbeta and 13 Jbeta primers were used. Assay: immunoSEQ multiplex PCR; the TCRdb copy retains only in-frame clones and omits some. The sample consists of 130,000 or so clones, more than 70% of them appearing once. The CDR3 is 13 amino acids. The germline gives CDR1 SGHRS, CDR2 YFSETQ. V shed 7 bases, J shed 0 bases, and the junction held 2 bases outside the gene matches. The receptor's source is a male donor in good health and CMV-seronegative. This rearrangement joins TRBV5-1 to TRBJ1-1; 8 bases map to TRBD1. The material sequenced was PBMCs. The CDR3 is CASSDRVNTEAFF. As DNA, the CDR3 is TGCGCCAGCTCGGACAGGGTGAACACTGAAGCTTTCTTT.